Following are 5 T cell receptor beta chains from one sample sequenced in a study of blood T cell repertoires in COVID-19. Only in-frame clones appear in the TCRdb table, and some are missing; sequencing was by immunoSEQ multiplex PCR. This sample yields 150,000 to 200,000 clones, of which 70% to 90% are seen a single time; around 8.2% belongs to the top ten. Material: peripheral blood. The receptors derive from a man aged 55 to 70 with acute or convalescent COVID-19.

This rearrangement joins TRBV11-3 to TRBJ2-1; D not certain. CDR1 SGHNT and CDR2 YENEEA come from the germline V gene. Trimming removed 0 bases at V and 6 bases at J, with 15 bases between. The CDR3 extends over 16 amino acids. This chain's CDR3 is CASSLDSARHSNEQFF. CDR3 sequence (DNA): TGTGCCAGCAGCTTAGATTCTGCGCGACACAGCAATGAGCAGTTCTTC.

V is TRBV29-1 and J is TRBJ1-2; D is possibly TRBD1 (5 bases). This CDR3 contains 11 residues. V was trimmed by 4 bases and J by 6 bases, leaving 9 bases between them. Germline CDR1 SQVTM, CDR2 ANQGSEA. The CDR3 spells CSVGGEDGYTF. The CDR3 DNA follows: TGCAGCGTTGGAGGGGAGGATGGCTACACCTTC.

The V call is TRBV7-8, the J call TRBJ1-5, with a possible D match to TRBD1 (5 bases). CDR1 and CDR2 (germline): SGHVS, FQNEAQ. V lost 1 base to trimming and J lost 4 bases, with 14 bases between them. The CDR3 has 16 amino acids. CDR3 in DNA: TGTGCCAGCAGCTTAGTGGTCAGGGAGGGGAATCAGCCCCAGCATTTT. As protein: CASSLVVREGNQPQHF.

This chain connects TRBV6-5 to TRBJ1-5, with 8 bases identical to TRBD1. Germline assignment: CDR1 MNHEY and CDR2 SVGAGI. Unmatched junction bases numbered 10, after V lost 3 bases and J lost 9 bases. CDR3 length: 15 residues. The CDR3 region has the DNA TGTGCCAGCAGTTATGGACAGGGTGGCGGTTGGCCCCAGCATTTT. This gives the protein CASSYGQGGGWPQHF.

The chain is built from TRBV30 and TRBJ1-1; 9 bases line up with TRBD1. The CDR3 covers 14 residues. V was clipped by 1 base and J by 7 bases; unmatched bases: 7. Per the germline V gene, CDR1 is GTSNPN and CDR2 is SVGIG (reference sequence). The CDR3 reads CAWSARTGDFEAFF. Written as DNA, the CDR3 is TGTGCCTGGAGTGCACGGACAGGGGATTTTGAAGCTTTCTTT.